These T cell receptor beta chains were read from a single sample in a study of naive and memory T cell subsets. Via MiXCR, TCRdb re-called the UMI-ligation and nested PCR reads, giving one row per CDR3 protein. In the table there are some 150,000 distinct CDR3 sequences, approximately 15% of which are singletons. Source material: naive CD4+ T cells from blood. These receptors were obtained from a human donor in good health. The CDR3 runs from the conserved cysteine through the conserved F or W. The order of the fields is D gene, V gene, J gene, CDR3 protein. D genes are given only for firm matches.

d_gene: TRBD2; v_gene: TRBV6-5; j_gene: TRBJ2-7; CDR3aa: CASKSKAGGTYEQYF
d_gene: TRBD1; v_gene: TRBV29-1; j_gene: TRBJ2-3; CDR3aa: CSVRTGQGLRSTDTQYF
d_gene: .; v_gene: TRBV9; j_gene: TRBJ1-1; CDR3aa: CASSVEAQNTEAFF
d_gene: .; v_gene: TRBV18; j_gene: TRBJ2-1; CDR3aa: CASSPLRVSYNEQFF
d_gene: .; v_gene: TRBV25-1; j_gene: TRBJ1-6; CDR3aa: CASSAPGDPLHF
d_gene: .; v_gene: TRBV12-3/TRBV12-4; j_gene: TRBJ1-2; CDR3aa: CASSRPEPGYTF
d_gene: .; v_gene: TRBV12-3/TRBV12-4; j_gene: TRBJ1-3; CDR3aa: CASSLSGDGNTIYF
d_gene: .; v_gene: TRBV6-5; j_gene: TRBJ2-7; CDR3aa: CASTPIGIPYEQYF
d_gene: TRBD2; v_gene: TRBV10-3; j_gene: TRBJ2-1; CDR3aa: CAISDSRERYNEQFF
d_gene: TRBD2; v_gene: TRBV27; j_gene: TRBJ2-7; CDR3aa: CASSLSTAGFSSYEQYF
d_gene: .; v_gene: TRBV24-1; j_gene: TRBJ2-1; CDR3aa: CATSDGGISYNEQFF
d_gene: .; v_gene: TRBV29-1; j_gene: TRBJ2-7; CDR3aa: CSAGRASYEQYF
d_gene: .; v_gene: TRBV29-1; j_gene: TRBJ1-1; CDR3aa: CSVDRVENTEAFF
d_gene: .; v_gene: TRBV2; j_gene: TRBJ1-1; CDR3aa: CASRPDGNTEAFF
d_gene: .; v_gene: TRBV12-3/TRBV12-4; j_gene: TRBJ1-3; CDR3aa: CASTRGSGNTIYF
d_gene: .; v_gene: TRBV4-1; j_gene: TRBJ2-2; CDR3aa: CASSRGDFTGELFF
d_gene: .; v_gene: TRBV7-8; j_gene: TRBJ1-4; CDR3aa: CASSRTAETNEKLFF
d_gene: .; v_gene: TRBV10-3; j_gene: TRBJ2-2; CDR3aa: CAIYGAWTGELFF
d_gene: .; v_gene: TRBV15; j_gene: TRBJ2-7; CDR3aa: CATSRELAREQYF
d_gene: .; v_gene: TRBV2; j_gene: TRBJ2-7; CDR3aa: CASRADLDTPYEQYF
d_gene: TRBD2; v_gene: TRBV7-3; j_gene: TRBJ2-1; CDR3aa: CASSSPPGLRGRDGEQFF
d_gene: TRBD2; v_gene: TRBV19; j_gene: TRBJ2-1; CDR3aa: CASSPTSGRALAVNEQFF
d_gene: .; v_gene: TRBV7-9; j_gene: TRBJ2-7; CDR3aa: CASSRRYSYEQYF
d_gene: .; v_gene: TRBV6-5; j_gene: TRBJ2-7; CDR3aa: CASSYIAGTYEQYF
d_gene: .; v_gene: TRBV9; j_gene: TRBJ2-5; CDR3aa: CASSVETRPEETQYF
d_gene: .; v_gene: TRBV2; j_gene: TRBJ1-3; CDR3aa: CASNLDGLIGNTIYF
d_gene: .; v_gene: TRBV4-1; j_gene: TRBJ2-5; CDR3aa: CASSQRFQGGLQETQYF
d_gene: .; v_gene: TRBV20-1; j_gene: TRBJ1-6; CDR3aa: CSARDRRGWRGSPLHF
d_gene: TRBD2; v_gene: TRBV4-2; j_gene: TRBJ2-2; CDR3aa: CASSQLFLADNTGELFF
d_gene: .; v_gene: TRBV7-6; j_gene: TRBJ2-1; CDR3aa: CASSSGPLYNEQFF
d_gene: .; v_gene: TRBV11-3; j_gene: TRBJ2-3; CDR3aa: CASSLNGHFTDTQYF
d_gene: .; v_gene: TRBV7-6; j_gene: TRBJ1-3; CDR3aa: CASSYGSSGNTIYF
d_gene: .; v_gene: TRBV6-5; j_gene: TRBJ1-5; CDR3aa: CASSPGEKSNQPQHF
d_gene: TRBD2; v_gene: TRBV7-8; j_gene: TRBJ2-1; CDR3aa: CASSPQDFLGTSGSEEQFF
d_gene: .; v_gene: TRBV12-3/TRBV12-4; j_gene: TRBJ1-1; CDR3aa: CACRVANTEAFF
d_gene: .; v_gene: TRBV6-2/TRBV6-3; j_gene: TRBJ2-7; CDR3aa: CASSYSDAGSYEQYF
d_gene: TRBD2; v_gene: TRBV6-5; j_gene: TRBJ2-7; CDR3aa: CASSRGTSGRLGEQYF
d_gene: TRBD2; v_gene: TRBV6-5; j_gene: TRBJ2-3; CDR3aa: CASRRATSGHTDTQYF
d_gene: TRBD2; v_gene: TRBV6-5; j_gene: TRBJ2-5; CDR3aa: CASASGGRETQYF
d_gene: .; v_gene: TRBV11-2; j_gene: TRBJ1-5; CDR3aa: CASSLGGGKGQPQHF
d_gene: TRBD1; v_gene: TRBV29-1; j_gene: TRBJ2-5; CDR3aa: CSVGRGQVEQETQYF
d_gene: TRBD2; v_gene: TRBV7-2; j_gene: TRBJ2-5; CDR3aa: CASSLRTSGSRETQYF
d_gene: .; v_gene: TRBV6-2/TRBV6-3; j_gene: TRBJ2-1; CDR3aa: CASSYPYNEQFF
d_gene: TRBD2; v_gene: TRBV12-3/TRBV12-4; j_gene: TRBJ2-5; CDR3aa: CASSPSGRGETQYF
d_gene: .; v_gene: TRBV7-3; j_gene: TRBJ2-7; CDR3aa: CASSLNSAYEQYF
d_gene: .; v_gene: TRBV14; j_gene: TRBJ1-6; CDR3aa: CASSQNNSRLHF
d_gene: TRBD2; v_gene: TRBV12-3/TRBV12-4; j_gene: TRBJ2-1; CDR3aa: CATGGGTSVRDEQFF
d_gene: .; v_gene: TRBV2; j_gene: TRBJ2-3; CDR3aa: CARRRDRTDTQYF
d_gene: TRBD1; v_gene: TRBV6-2/TRBV6-3; j_gene: TRBJ1-5; CDR3aa: CASSYPGTGRNQPQHF
d_gene: .; v_gene: TRBV20-1; j_gene: TRBJ2-1; CDR3aa: CSARDLTEEQFF
d_gene: TRBD1; v_gene: TRBV5-1; j_gene: TRBJ2-7; CDR3aa: CASSSRGPAYEQYF
d_gene: TRBD2; v_gene: TRBV11-2; j_gene: TRBJ2-1; CDR3aa: CASSSFSLAGGYNEQFF
d_gene: .; v_gene: TRBV4-1; j_gene: TRBJ2-2; CDR3aa: CASSRGGGGTGELFF
d_gene: TRBD2; v_gene: TRBV5-4; j_gene: TRBJ2-3; CDR3aa: CASSHRDYTDTQYF
d_gene: .; v_gene: TRBV12-3/TRBV12-4; j_gene: TRBJ1-3; CDR3aa: CASSPFTAGVSGNTIYF